This T cell receptor beta chain originates from a study of blood T cells in healthy people across ages. This clonotype was seen once. The CDR3 totals 17 residues. Per the germline V gene, CDR1 is DFQATT and CDR2 is SNEGSKA (reference sequence). A second 7 to 11 cycle PCR used barcoded and J-beta primers. Any given sample supplied a minimum of 2.5 million CDR3-containing paired-end reads. TCRdb reanalysed the 5' RACE reads using MiXCR and keeps one entry per CDR3 protein. The repertoire holds about 1.5 million distinct CDR3 sequences, with roughly 40% as singletons. Source material: blood. The clonotype originates from a woman aged 18 to 35 in good health. The chain combines TRBV20-1 with TRBJ2-1; 8 bases fit TRBD2. The better agreement between TRBJ2-7 and the DNA end casts doubt on the J call. CDR3 DNA sequence: TGCAGTGCTAGAGGGTCCAGCGGGAGTAGAACCTACAATGAGCAGTACTTC. Translating gives CSARGSSGSRTYNEQYF.